Below, one T cell receptor beta chain is given with its context. Only in-frame clones appear in the TCRdb table, and some are missing; sequencing was by immunoSEQ multiplex PCR. The sample yields about 73,000 clones, roughly 93% seen once. The data were taken from a study of technical replicates of blood from several donors. Germline CDR1 MNHEY, CDR2 SVGAGI. The ends were cut back, 5 bases at V and 6 bases at J, with 20 bases in the middle. The CDR3 runs to 15 residues. The receptor's source is a human donor in good health. The rearrangement uses TRBV6-5 and TRBJ2-7; perhaps TRBD2 as D (5 bases). The sample taken for sequencing was T cells isolated from PBMCs. The CDR3 loop is CASSPLTAQTSEQYF. CDR3 coding DNA: TGTGCCAGCAGTCCCTTGACGGCCCAAACTAGCGAGCAGTACTTC.